Listed below are T cell receptor beta chains from one sample, sequenced in a study of blood T cell repertoires in COVID-19. The table came from immunoSEQ multiplex PCR; TCRdb's copy has only in-frame clones and leaves some out. The sample consists of about 380,000 clones, roughly 86% of them appearing once. The specimen sequenced was peripheral blood. The source is a human donor with acute or convalescent COVID-19. The donor label of this sample is uncertain. Each CDR3 is given with its conserved first and last residue. The D gene is left open where the match is weak.

j_call d_call v_call cdr3_aa cdr3_nt
TRBJ2-1 TRBD2 TRBV24-1 CATSESGRGGEQFF TGTGCCACCAGTGAAAGCGGGAGGGGAGGTGAGCAGTTCTTC
TRBJ1-4 . TRBV9 CASSVSTGSYNEKLFF TGTGCCAGCAGCGTCTCGACAGGCTCTTATAATGAAAAACTGTTTTTT
TRBJ2-3 . TRBV5-1 CASSLGEVGTDTQYF TGCGCCAGCAGCTTGGGGGAGGTCGGCACAGATACGCAGTATTTT
TRBJ1-5 . TRBV6-5 CASTTTDDQPQHF TGTGCCAGCACTACGACTGATGACCAGCCCCAGCATTTT
TRBJ2-7 . TRBV30 CAWSVQGNYEQYF TGTGCCTGGAGTGTACAGGGTAACTACGAGCAGTACTTC
TRBJ2-1 TRBD2 TRBV6-5 CASSSGGTYNEQFF TGTGCCAGCAGTTCGGGGGGGACCTACAATGAGCAGTTCTTC
TRBJ1-1 . TRBV5-6 CASRGRGRNTEAFF TGTGCCAGCAGGGGGCGGGGGCGAAACACTGAAGCTTTCTTT
TRBJ1-1 TRBD1 TRBV5-7 CASSLVTQGAPKTEAFF TGTGCCAGCAGCTTGGTCACACAGGGGGCGCCGAAAACTGAAGCTTTCTTT
TRBJ1-1 . TRBV12-3/TRBV12-4 CASSQGSEAFF TGTGCCAGCAGCCAGGGGAGTGAAGCTTTCTTT
TRBJ1-1 . TRBV6-1 CASSEWGAAEAFF TGTGCCAGCAGTGAATGGGGCGCCGCTGAAGCTTTCTTT
TRBJ2-5 TRBD1 TRBV24-1 CATSDSARTGGQETQYF TGTGCCACCAGTGATTCAGCGAGGACAGGGGGACAAGAGACCCAGTACTTC
TRBJ2-1 TRBD2 TRBV3-1/TRBV3-2 CASSHNPGLGVLYEQFF TGTGCCAGCAGCCACAACCCGGGACTAGGGGTTTTATATGAGCAGTTCTTC
TRBJ2-7 . TRBV11-2 CASSSTGGSYEQYF TGTGCCAGCAGCTCGACCGGGGGATCCTACGAGCAGTACTTC
TRBJ2-7 TRBD2 TRBV2 CASRSTSGRPYEQYF TGTGCCAGCAGGTCCACTAGCGGGAGGCCCTACGAGCAGTACTTC
TRBJ1-4 TRBD1 TRBV11-2 CASSPRTGFEKLFF TGTGCCAGCAGCCCAAGGACAGGGTTTGAAAAACTGTTTTTT
TRBJ1-6 . TRBV28 CASRAATGRRKSPLHF TGTGCCAGCAGGGCGGCCACAGGGCGGAGAAAATCACCCCTCCACTTT
TRBJ1-5 . TRBV7-9 CAVDSGLSNQPQHF TGTGCCGTAGATTCGGGTCTGAGCAATCAGCCCCAGCATTTT
TRBJ2-3 TRBD2 TRBV6-4 CASSERLAEHSPTQYF TGTGCCAGCAGTGAAAGACTAGCGGAGCACAGCCCTACGCAGTATTTT
TRBJ1-1 . TRBV10-3 CAISESRLNTEAFF TGTGCCATCAGTGAGTCGAGATTGAACACTGAAGCTTTCTTT